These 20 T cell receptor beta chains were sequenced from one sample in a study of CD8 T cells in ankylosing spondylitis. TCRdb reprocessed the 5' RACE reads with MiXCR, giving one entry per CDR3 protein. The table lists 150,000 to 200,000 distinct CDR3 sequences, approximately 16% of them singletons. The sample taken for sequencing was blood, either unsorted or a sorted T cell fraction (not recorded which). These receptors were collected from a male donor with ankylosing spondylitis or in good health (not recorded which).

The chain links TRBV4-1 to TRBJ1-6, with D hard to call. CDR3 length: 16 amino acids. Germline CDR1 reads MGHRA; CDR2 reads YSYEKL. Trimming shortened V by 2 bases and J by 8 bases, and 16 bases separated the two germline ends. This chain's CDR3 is CASSQPGLGLDSPLHF. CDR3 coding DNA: TGCGCCAGCAGCCAACCCGGCCTAGGGCTGGATTCACCCCTCCACTTT.

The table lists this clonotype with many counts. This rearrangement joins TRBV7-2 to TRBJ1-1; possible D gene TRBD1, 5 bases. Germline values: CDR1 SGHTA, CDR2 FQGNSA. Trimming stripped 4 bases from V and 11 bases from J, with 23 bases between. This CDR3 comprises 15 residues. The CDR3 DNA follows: TGTGCCAGCAGCTCCAGTGTACGGGACTCTAGGAAGGCTTTCTTT. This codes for CASSSSVRDSRKAFF.

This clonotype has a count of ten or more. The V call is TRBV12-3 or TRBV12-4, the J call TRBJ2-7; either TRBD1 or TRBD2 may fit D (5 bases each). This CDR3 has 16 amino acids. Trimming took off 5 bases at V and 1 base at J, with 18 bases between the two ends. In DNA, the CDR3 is TGTGCCAGCAGTGCCGCCGGGACCGCGGCGTCCTACGAGCAGTACTTC. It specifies CASSAAGTAASYEQYF.

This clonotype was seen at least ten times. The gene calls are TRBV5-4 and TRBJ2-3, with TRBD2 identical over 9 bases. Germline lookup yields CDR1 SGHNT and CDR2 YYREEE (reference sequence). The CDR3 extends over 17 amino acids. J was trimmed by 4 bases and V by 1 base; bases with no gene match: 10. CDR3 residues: CASSLFTSGFSSDTQYF. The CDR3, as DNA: TGTGCCAGCAGCTTGTTTACTAGCGGGTTTTCTTCAGATACGCAGTATTTT.

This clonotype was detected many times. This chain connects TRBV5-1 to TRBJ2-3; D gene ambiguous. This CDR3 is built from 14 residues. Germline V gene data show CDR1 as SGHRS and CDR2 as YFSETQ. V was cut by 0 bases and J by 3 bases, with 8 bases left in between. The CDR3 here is CASSLEGSTDTQYF. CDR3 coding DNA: TGCGCCAGCAGCTTGGAGGGTAGTACAGATACGCAGTATTTT.

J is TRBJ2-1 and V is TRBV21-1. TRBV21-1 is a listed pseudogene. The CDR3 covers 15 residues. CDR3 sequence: CASSKSGAPYNEQFF. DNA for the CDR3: TGTGCCAGCAGCAAATCGGGAGCCCCTTACAATGAGCAGTTCTTC.

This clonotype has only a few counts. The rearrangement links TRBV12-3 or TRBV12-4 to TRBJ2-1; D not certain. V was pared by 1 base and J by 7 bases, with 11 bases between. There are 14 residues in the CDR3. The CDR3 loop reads CASSLVLGLNEQFF. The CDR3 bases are TGTGCCAGCAGTTTAGTTCTGGGGTTAAATGAGCAGTTCTTC.

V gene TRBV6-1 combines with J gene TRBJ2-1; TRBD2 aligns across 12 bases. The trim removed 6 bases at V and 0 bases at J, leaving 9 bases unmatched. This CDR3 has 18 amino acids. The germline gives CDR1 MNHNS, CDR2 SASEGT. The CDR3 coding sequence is TGTGCCAGCAGAAGACTAGCGGGAGCACTTAGCTCCTACAATGAGCAGTTCTTC. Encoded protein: CASRRLAGALSSYNEQFF.

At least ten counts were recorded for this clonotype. The chain's CDR3 is CASSSTFGWGLANEQFF. CDR3 bases: TGTGCCAGCAGTTCGACCTTTGGGTGGGGGCTTGCTAATGAGCAGTTCTTC. This chain links TRBV12-3 or TRBV12-4 with TRBJ2-1; a weak D match, TRBD1 (6 bases). There are 17 residues in the CDR3. Between the trimmed V and J ends, which lost 4 bases and 7 bases, there was a span of 23 bases.

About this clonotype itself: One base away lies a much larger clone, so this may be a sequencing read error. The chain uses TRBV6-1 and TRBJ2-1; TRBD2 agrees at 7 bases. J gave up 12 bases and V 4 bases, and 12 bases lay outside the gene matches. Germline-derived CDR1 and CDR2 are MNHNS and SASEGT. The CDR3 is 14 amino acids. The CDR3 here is CASSASGGDAAQFF. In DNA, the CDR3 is TGTGCCAGCAGTGCCTCGGGAGGCGATGCCGCGCAGTTCTTC.

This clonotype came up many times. The CDR3 protein is CASSEPRGTDTQYF. The CDR3 DNA reads as TGTGCCAGCAGTGAACCGCGGGGCACAGATACGCAGTATTTT. J is TRBJ2-3 and V is TRBV25-1, with a weak D call TRBD2 (5 bases). The germline CDR1 and CDR2 sequences are MGHDK and SYGVNS. The germline V and J ends were trimmed by 2 bases and 1 base, with 7 bases remaining between them. The CDR3 spans 14 residues.

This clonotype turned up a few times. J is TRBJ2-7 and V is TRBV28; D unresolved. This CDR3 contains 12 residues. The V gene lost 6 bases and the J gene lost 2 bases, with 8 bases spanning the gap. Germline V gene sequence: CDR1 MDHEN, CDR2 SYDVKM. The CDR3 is CASRKRPYEQYF. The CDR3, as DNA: TGTGCCAGCAGGAAAAGGCCCTACGAGCAGTACTTC.

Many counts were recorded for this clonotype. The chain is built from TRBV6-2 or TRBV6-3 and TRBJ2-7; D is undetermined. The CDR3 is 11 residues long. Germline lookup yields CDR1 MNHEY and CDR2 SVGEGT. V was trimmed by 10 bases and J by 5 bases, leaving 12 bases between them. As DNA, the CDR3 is TGTGCCATCCAGCAAGGACACGAGCAGTACTTC. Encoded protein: CAIQQGHEQYF.

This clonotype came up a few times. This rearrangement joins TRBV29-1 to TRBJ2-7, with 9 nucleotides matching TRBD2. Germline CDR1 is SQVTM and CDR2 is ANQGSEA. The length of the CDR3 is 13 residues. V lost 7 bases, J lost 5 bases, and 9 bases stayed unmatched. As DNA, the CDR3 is TGCAGCGCCGGTAGCGGGAGCGTCCACGAGCAGTACTTC. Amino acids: CSAGSGSVHEQYF.

CDR3 residues: CASSLVLDFVQYF. CDR3 coding DNA: TGTGCCAGCAGCTTGGTTCTAGACTTTGTGCAGTACTTC. The rearrangement links TRBV5-6 to TRBJ2-7; D is uncertain. Trimming took off 0 bases at V and 9 bases at J, with 13 bases between the two ends. The germline CDR1 and CDR2 sequences are SGHDT and YYEEEE. The CDR3 spans 13 residues.

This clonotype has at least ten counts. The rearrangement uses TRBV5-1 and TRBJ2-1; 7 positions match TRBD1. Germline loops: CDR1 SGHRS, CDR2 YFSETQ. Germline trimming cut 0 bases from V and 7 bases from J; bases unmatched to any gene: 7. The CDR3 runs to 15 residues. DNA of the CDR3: TGCGCCAGCAGCTTGGGAGGGGGCCCCCCTAATGAGCAGTTCTTC. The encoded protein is CASSLGGGPPNEQFF.

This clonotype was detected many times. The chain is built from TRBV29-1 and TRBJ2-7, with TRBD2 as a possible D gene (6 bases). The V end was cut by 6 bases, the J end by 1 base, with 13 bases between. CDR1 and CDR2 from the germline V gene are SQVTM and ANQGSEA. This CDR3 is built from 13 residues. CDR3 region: CSVAPGRSYEQYF. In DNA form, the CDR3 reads TGCAGCGTGGCCCCCGGGAGATCCTACGAGCAGTACTTC.

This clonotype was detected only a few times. The CDR3 region has the DNA TGCAGTGCTAGACTTGGGGCACGTTATGGCTACACCTTC. This encodes CSARLGARYGYTF. This rearrangement joins TRBV20-1 to TRBJ1-2, with D possibly being TRBD1 (5 bases). Deletions cut 2 bases from V and 5 bases from J, with 12 bases between. CDR1 and CDR2 (germline): DFQATT, SNEGSKA (reference sequence). The CDR3 spans 13 residues.

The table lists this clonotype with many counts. In DNA, the CDR3 is TGTGCCGGACGGGACGGGGTTAGCACTGAAGCTTTCTTT. This encodes CAGRDGVSTEAFF. The V and J genes are TRBV12-3 or TRBV12-4 and TRBJ1-1; D perhaps matches TRBD1 (5 bases). V lost 11 bases to trimming and J lost 4 bases, with 17 bases between them. This CDR3 contains 13 residues.

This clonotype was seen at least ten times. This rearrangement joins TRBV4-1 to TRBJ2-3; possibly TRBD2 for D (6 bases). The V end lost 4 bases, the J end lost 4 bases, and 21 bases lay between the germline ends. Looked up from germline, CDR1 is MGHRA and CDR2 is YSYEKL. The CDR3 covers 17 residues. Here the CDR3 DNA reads TGCGCCAGCAGCCGAGGATTCGGGACTCCAGAGGCAGATACGCAGTATTTT. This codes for CASSRGFGTPEADTQYF.